These 25 T cell receptor beta chains were sequenced from one sample in a study of blood T cell repertoires in COVID-19. TCRdb's copy holds only in-frame clones and misses some; the assay was immunoSEQ multiplex PCR. The data show approximately 220,000 clones, just under 90% seen once. The sequencing input was PBMCs or T cells enriched from blood (not recorded which). The receptor set was obtained from a woman in her twenties or thirties with acute COVID-19.

The chain carries TRBV7-3 and TRBJ2-5, with 13 nucleotides matching TRBD2. Germline values: CDR1 SGHTA, CDR2 FQGTGA. This CDR3 is 15 amino acids long. The V segment lost 5 bases and the J segment 4 bases; nucleotides outside the gene matches: 4. The CDR3 loop is CASSRGLAGLETQYF. DNA for the CDR3: TGTGCCAGCAGCCGGGGACTAGCGGGGCTAGAGACCCAGTACTTC.

Regarding this clone: The same CDR3 also results from other DNA sequences found in this sample. This chain uses TRBV30 with TRBJ1-1, with TRBD1 matching over 8 bases. This CDR3 comprises 14 residues. The germline V gene has CDR1 GTSNPN and CDR2 SVGIG (reference sequence). After removal of 2 bases from V and 1 base from J, the junction contained 3 bases not matched to a gene. As DNA, the CDR3 is TGTGCCTGGAGTCCTGGACAGGGGAACACTGAAGCTTTCTTT. Translating gives CAWSPGQGNTEAFF.

In regard to this clone: Mismatch with germline at one junction end may stem from a read error. The chain links TRBV23-1 to TRBJ1-1; TRBD1 aligns across 9 bases. TRBV23-1 is flagged as an ORF with uncertain function. The CDR3 totals 13 residues. For the CDR3, the DNA is TGCGCCAGCAGACTACAGGGGGCCAGGAGATTGATCTTT. Protein: CASRLQGARRLIF.

J is TRBJ2-7 and V is TRBV29-1, with D hard to call. The germline gives CDR1 SQVTM, CDR2 ANQGSEA. V lost 3 bases to trimming and J lost 3 bases, with 12 bases between them. This CDR3 region has 13 residues. DNA of the CDR3: TGCAGCGTTGATTCCGTGCGAGGCTACGAGCAGTACTTC. Its protein is CSVDSVRGYEQYF.

CDR3 in amino acids: CASSGTGSASYGYTF. The CDR3, as DNA: TGTGCCAGCAGTGGAACAGGGTCTGCTAGCTATGGCTACACCTTC. This chain links TRBV2 with TRBJ1-2, with a weak D call TRBD1 (6 bases). This CDR3 has 15 amino acids. Germline CDR1 SNHLY, CDR2 FYNNEI. V was cut by 4 bases and J by 4 bases, with 16 bases left in between.

The count of this clone is one. The chain has TRBV9 and TRBJ2-2; 8 nucleotides line up with TRBD1. Germline CDR1 reads SGDLS; CDR2 reads YYNGEE. The CDR3 is 15 amino acids. The junction had 5 bases not matched to a gene; V was cut back by 4 bases and J by 3 bases. CDR3 in amino acids: CASSLRTGYTGELFF. For the CDR3, the DNA is TGTGCCAGCAGCCTAAGGACAGGGTACACCGGGGAGCTGTTTTTT.

The rearrangement links TRBV28 to TRBJ2-7; D is ambiguous. Looked up from germline, CDR1 is MDHEN and CDR2 is SYDVKM. V was cut by 2 bases and J by 4 bases, with 6 bases left in between. The CDR3 has 12 residues. CDR3 sequence (DNA): TGTGCCAGCAGTTTAAACACATACGAGCAGTACTTC. Translating it yields CASSLNTYEQYF. The full variable domain, its missing parts supplied by reference TRBV28 and TRBJ2-7, is DVKVTQSSRYLVKRTGEKVFLECVQDMDHENMFWYRQDPGLGLRLIYFSYDVKMKEKGDIPEGYSVSREKKERFSLILESASTNQTSMYLCASSLNTYEQYFGPGTRLTVT.

The chain uses TRBV24-1 and TRBJ2-6; D uncertain. Germline loops: CDR1 KGHDR, CDR2 SFDVKD. V was pared by 2 bases and J by 1 base, with 8 bases between. CDR3 size: 16 residues. CDR3 in DNA: TGTGCCACCAGTGATTCCCGGTATTCTGGGGCCAACGTCCTGACTTTC. Translation gives CATSDSRYSGANVLTF.

The V call is TRBV7-8, the J call TRBJ1-1; 10 positions agree with TRBD1. There are 14 residues in the CDR3. CDR1 and CDR2 from the germline V gene are SGHVS and FQNEAQ. V shed 5 bases and J 7 bases; nucleotides not matched to a gene: 7. CDR3 region: CASSPYGQGDEAFF. In nucleotides, the CDR3 is TGTGCCAGCAGCCCGTACGGACAGGGGGATGAAGCTTTCTTT.

The J gene is TRBJ2-1, the V gene TRBV27; D call uncertain. Trimming took off 3 bases at V and 4 bases at J, with 7 bases between the two ends. The CDR3 loop spans 13 amino acids. CDR1 MNHEY and CDR2 SMNVEV come from the germline V gene (reference sequence). CDR3 region: CASSFAQYNEQFF. In DNA, the CDR3 is TGTGCCAGCAGTTTCGCGCAATACAATGAGCAGTTCTTC.

The rearrangement links TRBV19 to TRBJ1-1, with D unclear. V lost 5 bases and J lost 4, with 11 bases in between. This CDR3 region has 13 residues. The germline CDR1 and CDR2 sequences are LNHDA and SQIVND (reference sequence). The CDR3 reads CASSLREGTEAFF. CDR3 nucleotides: TGTGCCAGTAGTCTCCGGGAGGGCACTGAAGCTTTCTTT.

The chain uses TRBV6-5 and TRBJ1-2, with TRBD1 identical over 9 bases. The length of the CDR3 is 13 residues. Germline V gene data show CDR1 as MNHEY and CDR2 as SVGAGI. J lost 4 bases, V lost 10 bases, and 7 bases had no gene match. The CDR3 loop reads CATKTGGAYGYTF. As DNA, the CDR3 is TGTGCCACTAAGACAGGGGGTGCCTATGGCTACACCTTC.

The rearrangement links TRBV18 to TRBJ2-2; D uncertain. The CDR3 has 15 residues. V lost 2 bases and J 4 bases, leaving 11 bases between the germline ends. Germline loops: CDR1 KGHSH, CDR2 LQKENI. CDR3 in amino acids: CASSPAANPTGELFF. CDR3 nucleotides: TGTGCCAGCTCACCAGCGGCCAACCCCACCGGGGAGCTGTTTTTT.

The chain joins TRBV12-3 or TRBV12-4 to TRBJ2-7, with 7 bases that match TRBD1. The CDR3 is made up of 13 amino acids. V lost 5 bases to trimming and J lost 5 bases; unmatched junction nucleotides: 6. The CDR3 nucleotides are TGTGCCAGCAGTCTGGGACAGTACGACGAGCAGTACTTC. As protein: CASSLGQYDEQYF.

V is TRBV20-1 and J is TRBJ2-7; D uncertain. Germline values: CDR1 DFQATT, CDR2 SNEGSKA (reference sequence). The CDR3 covers 11 residues. With 3 bases removed from V and 0 bases from J, the gap between germline ends came to 3 bases. The DNA of the CDR3 is TGCAGTGCTAGCCACTCCTACGAGCAGTACTTC. It encodes CSASHSYEQYF.

The rearrangement joins TRBV7-9 to TRBJ2-1, with D maybe TRBD1 (6 bases). The V and J ends lost 5 bases and 5 bases respectively, with 7 bases between them. Germline CDR1 is SEHNR and CDR2 is FQNEAQ (reference sequence). The CDR3 loop spans 12 amino acids. As DNA, the CDR3 is TGTGCCAGCAGCCACAGGGACAATGAGCAGTTCTTC. Translated: CASSHRDNEQFF. Combining the CDR3 with reference TRBV7-9 and TRBJ2-1 gives the whole variable domain DTGVSQNPRHKITKRGQNVTFRCDPISEHNRLYWYRQTLGQGPEFLTYFQNEAQLEKSRLLSDRFSAERPKGSFSTLEIQRTEQGDSAMYLCASSHRDNEQFFGPGTRLTVL.

The chain carries TRBV6-6 and TRBJ1-2; a possible D gene is TRBD1 (5 bases). V lost 2 bases and J lost 4, with 14 bases in between. The CDR3 covers 15 residues. Germline CDR1 and CDR2: MNHNY and SVGAGI (reference sequence). CDR3 sequence reads: CASSYGGQGGYGYTF. CDR3 nucleotides: TGTGCCAGCAGTTACGGAGGGCAGGGCGGCTATGGCTACACCTTC.

The rearrangement joins TRBV4-1 to TRBJ2-7; D is possibly TRBD2 (6 bases). V lost 0 bases and J lost 2, with 14 bases in between. The germline gives CDR1 MGHRA, CDR2 YSYEKL. The length of the CDR3 is 16 residues. CDR3 DNA: TGCGCCAGCAGCCAAGACCCGGGACTGATGCCCTACGAGCAGTACTTC. It codes for CASSQDPGLMPYEQYF.

As DNA, the CDR3 is TGTGCCAGCAGGGGGACAGGGAAAAGCAGTGGCTACACCTTC. Translated, it gives CASRGTGKSSGYTF. The chain recombines TRBV27 with TRBJ1-2; TRBD1 agrees at 9 bases. Germline CDR1 MNHEY, CDR2 SMNVEV (reference sequence). The CDR3 is 14 amino acids. After removal of 6 bases from V and 7 bases from J, the junction contained 9 bases not matched to a gene.

This clone was counted between two and nine times. CDR3 amino acids: CASSLAGGVRGQPQHF. CDR3 DNA sequence: TGTGCCAGTAGCCTCGCAGGAGGGGTAAGGGGACAGCCCCAGCATTTT. The chain recombines TRBV19 with TRBJ1-5; perhaps TRBD1 as D (5 bases). This CDR3 is 16 amino acids long. Germline CDR1 reads LNHDA; CDR2 reads SQIVND (reference sequence). Trimming removed 6 bases from V and 7 bases from J, with 22 bases in between.

The rearrangement uses TRBV5-1 and TRBJ1-4; 11 bases are shared with TRBD1. V gave up 4 bases and J gave up 2 bases; unmatched junction bases: 7. The CDR3 contains 17 residues. Looked up from germline, CDR1 is SGHRS and CDR2 is YFSETQ. The CDR3 DNA reads TGCGCCAGCAGCCCCGGGACAGGGGGGGGGACTAATGAAAAACTGTTTTTT. It translates to CASSPGTGGGTNEKLFF. The whole variable domain, remainder taken from reference TRBV5-1 and TRBJ1-4, is KAGVTQTPRYLIKTRGQQVTLSCSPISGHRSVSWYQQTPGQGLQFLFEYFSETQRNKGNFPGRFSGRQFSNSRSEMNVSTLELGDSALYLCASSPGTGGGTNEKLFFGSGTQLSVL.

The V and J genes are TRBV12-5 and TRBJ2-1; D is ambiguous. CDR1 is LGHNT, CDR2 FRNRAP, per germline. V shed 2 bases and J shed 0 bases, with 11 bases lying between them. The CDR3 runs to 16 residues. The CDR3 reads CASGLPVAYSYNEQFF. CDR3 nucleotide sequence: TGTGCTAGTGGTTTGCCAGTAGCCTACTCCTACAATGAGCAGTTCTTC.

The rearrangement links TRBV27 to TRBJ1-1; TRBD1 matches 7 bases. Unmatched junction bases numbered 2, after V lost 4 bases and J lost 0 bases. Per the germline V gene, CDR1 is MNHEY and CDR2 is SMNVEV (reference sequence). The CDR3 sequence is 14 residues long. The CDR3 DNA is TGTGCCAGCAGTTGGGACAGCTTGAACACTGAAGCTTTCTTT. Translated: CASSWDSLNTEAFF.

The V gene is TRBV19, the J gene TRBJ1-4; 9 bases match TRBD1. The trim removed 9 bases at V and 3 bases at J, leaving 8 bases unmatched. This CDR3 comprises 15 residues. Germline values: CDR1 LNHDA, CDR2 SQIVND (reference sequence). The CDR3 reads CASRQQGAANEKLFF. In nucleotides, the CDR3 is TGTGCCAGCAGGCAACAGGGGGCAGCTAATGAAAAACTGTTTTTT.

The CDR3, as DNA: TGTGCCCGAAAGGCGGGCTGGAACACCGGGGAGCTGTTTTTT. It codes for CARKAGWNTGELFF. V usage is TRBV30 and J usage is TRBJ2-2; a possible D gene is TRBD2 (5 bases). V gave up 8 bases and J gave up 1 base, with 14 bases separating them. Looked up from germline, CDR1 is GTSNPN and CDR2 is SVGIG (reference sequence). This CDR3 has 14 residues.